The table lists the clone carrying this T cell receptor beta chain with many counts. The germline CDR1 and CDR2 sequences are MDHEN and SYDVKM. The CDR3 totals 15 residues. The ends were cut back, 2 bases at V and 4 bases at J, with 9 bases in the middle. Researchers amplified the TCR beta CDR3 regions from RNA transcripts. HTBI primers were employed in a first-round RT-PCR of the TCR CDR3. TCRdb reprocessed the multiplex PCR reads via MiXCR and lists one record per CDR3 protein. Seen here are around 560,000 distinct CDR3 sequences, over 15% observed once, and the top ten hold 18%. This entry is derived from a study of T cells in Graves' hyperthyroidism and ophthalmopathy.

Specimen: blood. J is TRBJ2-6 and V is TRBV28; D might be TRBD2 (5 bases). This TCR derives from a woman between 18 and 29 years old with Graves' hyperthyroidism. CDR3 DNA: TGTGCCAGCAGTTTAAGAGGGAAGGGGGCCAACGTCCTGACTTTC. It codes for CASSLRGKGANVLTF.